These 14 T cell receptor beta chains originate from one sample sequenced in a study of vaccination and CD4 T cells after COVID-19. Indicated treatment: roughly 10-day PBMC culture with coronavirus spike peptide pools or control peptides (ViraFEST assay). Cultured CD4+ T cells had their DNA profiled by the Oncomine TCR Beta short-read assay. Via MiXCR, TCRdb re-called the PCR reads, giving one row per CDR3 protein. This sample has about 18,000 distinct CDR3 sequences; 78% occur once, and the top ten carry roughly 15%. The antigens for these receptors are not known. The specimen was CD4+ T cells from blood, cultured in vitro, collected after SARS-CoV-2 vaccination. These receptors all stem from a human donor who received a COVID-19 vaccine.

V is TRBV29-1 and J is TRBJ1-1, with 7 bases identical to TRBD1. V dropped 5 bases and J dropped 4; count of bases not matched to a gene: 7. The length of the CDR3 is 13 residues. CDR1 is SQVTM, CDR2 ANQGSEA, per germline. DNA for the CDR3: TGCAGCGTTCAGGGGGGGCGCACCACTGAAGCTTTCTTT. It encodes CSVQGGRTTEAFF.

The chain links TRBV6-1 to TRBJ1-2, with a weak D call TRBD1 (5 bases). The CDR3 has 15 residues. The V and J ends lost 2 bases and 6 bases respectively, with 16 bases between them. Germline CDR1 MNHNS, CDR2 SASEGT. CDR3 DNA: TGTGCCAGCAGTGAAACCTTTGGCAGGGCGGATGGCTACACCTTC. It translates to CASSETFGRADGYTF.

V is TRBV2 and J is TRBJ1-5; D remains ambiguous. Germline V gene data show CDR1 as SNHLY and CDR2 as FYNNEI. V dropped 6 bases and J dropped 3 bases, with 15 bases sitting between them. The CDR3 extends over 15 amino acids. CDR3 region: CASRAPGRTNQPQHF. The DNA of the CDR3 is TGTGCCAGCAGGGCACCCGGACGGACCAATCAGCCCCAGCATTTT.

V gene TRBV7-3 combines with J gene TRBJ2-2, with 10 bases fitting TRBD2. V dropped 1 base and J dropped 1; count of bases not matched to a gene: 6. The CDR3 runs 18 residues. Germline V gene sequence: CDR1 SGHTA, CDR2 FQGTGA. DNA of the CDR3: TGTGCCAGCAGCTTAAGGCCTAGCGGGGGTAGGAACACCGGGGAGCTGTTTTTT. Its protein product is CASSLRPSGGRNTGELFF.

This clonotype has just a few counts. V and J are TRBV19 and TRBJ2-3; D may be TRBD1 or TRBD2 (5 bases each). Germline CDR1 is LNHDA and CDR2 is SQIVND (reference sequence). Trimming cost V 4 bases and J 0 bases, with 11 bases left between them. CDR3 length: 15 residues. This CDR3 is CASSTRDGSTDTQYF. CDR3 sequence (DNA): TGTGCCAGTAGTACCCGGGACGGGAGCACAGATACGCAGTATTTT.

The chain uses TRBV5-6 and TRBJ1-5; a possible D gene is TRBD1 (5 bases). Per the germline V gene, CDR1 is SGHDT and CDR2 is YYEEEE. V lost 1 base and J 7 bases, leaving 12 bases between the germline ends. The CDR3 extends over 14 amino acids. The CDR3 spells CASSLSGGLQPQHF. CDR3 coding DNA: TGTGCCAGCAGCTTGAGCGGGGGATTGCAGCCCCAGCATTTT.

This clonotype was picked up one time. The chain is built from TRBV6-1 and TRBJ2-1, with 7 bases aligning to TRBD1. The CDR3 spans 15 residues. The junction had 6 bases not matched to a gene; V was cut back by 4 bases and J by 3 bases. Germline values: CDR1 MNHNS, CDR2 SASEGT. The DNA for the CDR3 is TGTGCCAGCAGTGCTGACAGGGCGCGCTACAATGAGCAGTTCTTC. Its translation: CASSADRARYNEQFF.

The chain links TRBV20-1 to TRBJ1-6; 7 bases fit TRBD1. The V and J ends lost 3 bases and 4 bases, in that order; junction bases with no gene match: 9. Germline V gene lookup returns CDR1 DFQATT and CDR2 SNEGSKA (reference sequence). This CDR3 spans 16 amino acids. The CDR3 nucleotides read TGCAGTGCTAGGCCGACAGGGAAAGAGTATAATTCACCCCTCCACTTT. Translating gives CSARPTGKEYNSPLHF.

This rearrangement joins TRBV30 to TRBJ1-2; a weak D match, TRBD1 (5 bases). Trimming removed 4 bases from V and 5 bases from J, with 17 bases in between. The length of the CDR3 is 14 residues. Germline CDR1 reads GTSNPN; CDR2 reads SVGIG (reference sequence). Written as DNA, the CDR3 is TGTGCCTGGACTCCCCGGGACTTTATGTATGGCTACACCTTC. It is translated as CAWTPRDFMYGYTF.

The rearrangement joins TRBV19 to TRBJ1-2; D gene unclear. The V gene lost 4 bases and the J gene lost 4 bases, with 7 bases spanning the gap. The CDR3 sequence is 12 residues long. Looked up from germline, CDR1 is LNHDA and CDR2 is SQIVND (reference sequence). DNA of the CDR3: TGTGCCAGTAGTAGAAAGGGCTATGGCTACACCTTC. Its protein product is CASSRKGYGYTF. The full variable domain, rest sourced from reference TRBV19 and TRBJ1-2, is DGGITQSPKYLFRKEGQNVTLSCEQNLNHDAMYWYRQDPGQGLRLIYYSQIVNDFQKGDIAEGYSVSREKKESFPLTVTSAQKNPTAFYLCASSRKGYGYTFGSGTRLTVV.

This clonotype was counted only a few times. The chain employs TRBV19 and TRBJ1-2; a weak D match, TRBD1 (6 bases). Trimming took off 5 bases at V and 8 bases at J, with 21 bases between the two ends. Per germline, CDR1 LNHDA and CDR2 SQIVND (reference sequence). The CDR3 covers 15 residues. The CDR3 DNA reads as TGTGCCAGTAGTTATAGACAGGAAATGAGAGAAGGCTACACCTTC. It yields the protein CASSYRQEMREGYTF.

The chain is built from TRBV19 and TRBJ2-5; D gene ambiguous. The V end was cut by 1 base, the J end by 2 bases, with 5 bases between. Germline CDR1 reads LNHDA; CDR2 reads SQIVND (reference sequence). This CDR3 has 13 amino acids. This chain's CDR3 is CASSIVEQETQYF. The CDR3, as DNA: TGTGCCAGTAGTATAGTGGAACAAGAGACCCAGTACTTC. The full variable domain, its missing parts supplied by reference TRBV19 and TRBJ2-5, is DGGITQSPKYLFRKEGQNVTLSCEQNLNHDAMYWYRQDPGQGLRLIYYSQIVNDFQKGDIAEGYSVSREKKESFPLTVTSAQKNPTAFYLCASSIVEQETQYFGPGTRLLVL.

V usage is TRBV10-3 and J usage is TRBJ1-2; D unclear. Deletions cut 5 bases from V and 3 bases from J, with 10 bases between. Per germline, CDR1 ENHRY and CDR2 SYGVKD. The CDR3 is 13 residues long. The CDR3 sequence is CAISLDSDYGYTF. CDR3 in DNA: TGTGCCATCAGTCTAGATTCGGACTATGGCTACACCTTC.

The rearrangement uses TRBV19 and TRBJ1-5; the D gene is possibly TRBD1 (6 bases). The V end lost 4 bases, the J end lost 3 bases, and 10 bases lay between the germline ends. This CDR3 contains 14 residues. The germline V gene encodes CDR1 LNHDA and CDR2 SQIVND (reference sequence). The CDR3 loop reads CASSTGQFNQPQHF. Written as DNA, the CDR3 is TGTGCCAGTAGTACCGGACAGTTCAATCAGCCCCAGCATTTT.